A selection of T cell receptor beta chains follows, all from one sample in a study of cytomegalovirus exposure and HLA in healthy donors. Profiling relied on immunoSEQ multiplex PCR, and the TCRdb table lists in-frame clones only, not all of them. The sample carries approximately 270,000 clones, roughly 80% recorded once. Sequencing used PBMCs. The source is a girl between 2 and 10 years old in good health and CMV-seronegative. Each CDR3 is given with its conserved first and last residue. Fields, in order: J gene, V gene, clone size, D gene, CDR3 DNA, CDR3 protein. The D gene is left open where the match is weak. The size of a clone is reported for some rows only, either as once, few or many, or as a class for expanded clones.

j_call: TRBJ2-5; v_call: TRBV5-8; clone_size: NA; d_call: NA; cdr3_nt: TGTGCCAGCAGTAATGGCCGGGATTCCCAAGAGACCCAGTACTTC; cdr3_aa: CASSNGRDSQETQYF
j_call: TRBJ2-3; v_call: TRBV7-7; clone_size: NA; d_call: NA; cdr3_nt: TGTGCCAGCAGCTCCCAGGGAACAGATACGCAGTATTTT; cdr3_aa: CASSSQGTDTQYF
j_call: TRBJ1-6; v_call: TRBV7-6; clone_size: NA; d_call: NA; cdr3_nt: TGTGCCAGCAGCTTAGTGGCCAGAAATTCACCCCTCCACTTT; cdr3_aa: CASSLVARNSPLHF
j_call: TRBJ1-2; v_call: TRBV6-5; clone_size: NA; d_call: NA; cdr3_nt: TGTGCCAGCAGTTACGGAGGGCACATCCTAGGGGGCTACACCTTC; cdr3_aa: CASSYGGHILGGYTF
j_call: TRBJ1-6; v_call: TRBV29-1; clone_size: NA; d_call: NA; cdr3_nt: TGCAGCGTTTTTTTCGGGAATTCACCCCTCCACTTT; cdr3_aa: CSVFFGNSPLHF
j_call: TRBJ2-3; v_call: TRBV27; clone_size: NA; d_call: TRBD1; cdr3_nt: TGTGCCAGCAGTTTAGGGTGGACAGGGGCAACAGATACGCAGTATTTT; cdr3_aa: CASSLGWTGATDTQYF
j_call: TRBJ2-7; v_call: TRBV7-2; clone_size: NA; d_call: TRBD2; cdr3_nt: TGTGCCAGCAGCATACACCGGAGCGGGGTATACGAGCAGTACTTC; cdr3_aa: CASSIHRSGVYEQYF
j_call: TRBJ2-7; v_call: TRBV30; clone_size: NA; d_call: NA; cdr3_nt: TGTGCCTGGAGTTTAGTCACCTACGAGCAGTACTTC; cdr3_aa: CAWSLVTYEQYF
j_call: TRBJ2-1; v_call: TRBV10-2; clone_size: NA; d_call: TRBD2; cdr3_nt: TGCGCCACCAAAGGGACTAGCGGGGGCCGGGGACGTTACAATGAGCAGTTCTTC; cdr3_aa: CATKGTSGGRGRYNEQFF
j_call: TRBJ1-2; v_call: TRBV28; clone_size: NA; d_call: TRBD1; cdr3_nt: TGTGCCAGCACTTCCTCAGGTTGGGACAGCTATGGCTACACCTTC; cdr3_aa: CASTSSGWDSYGYTF
j_call: TRBJ1-3; v_call: TRBV6-5; clone_size: once; d_call: TRBD1; cdr3_nt: TGTGCCAGCAGAAATAACAGGGGCATTGGAAACACCATATATTTT; cdr3_aa: CASRNNRGIGNTIYF
j_call: TRBJ1-2; v_call: TRBV7-4; clone_size: NA; d_call: TRBD1; cdr3_nt: TGTGCCAGCAGCTCTCCACAGGGGGCGTTTGGCTACACCTTC; cdr3_aa: CASSSPQGAFGYTF
j_call: TRBJ2-7; v_call: TRBV6-5; clone_size: once; d_call: NA; cdr3_nt: TGTGCCAGCAGTCGGGCGGGACCGCAGTACGAGCAGTACTTC; cdr3_aa: CASSRAGPQYEQYF
j_call: TRBJ1-1; v_call: TRBV28; clone_size: once; d_call: TRBD1; cdr3_nt: TGTGCCAGCTGTGGTGACAGGGCGAACACTGAAGCTTTCTTT; cdr3_aa: CASCGDRANTEAFF
j_call: TRBJ1-1; v_call: TRBV10-3; clone_size: NA; d_call: NA; cdr3_nt: TGTGCCATCAGTGAGTCCAGCACTGAAGCTTTCTTT; cdr3_aa: CAISESSTEAFF
j_call: TRBJ1-6; v_call: TRBV27; clone_size: NA; d_call: TRBD1; cdr3_nt: TGTGCCAGCAGATGGGACAGGGTGAATTCACCCCTCCACTTT; cdr3_aa: CASRWDRVNSPLHF
j_call: TRBJ2-7; v_call: TRBV7-2; clone_size: once; d_call: NA; cdr3_nt: TGTGCCAGCAGCATGGGACTCCGACAAGCCTCCTACGAGCAGTACTTC; cdr3_aa: CASSMGLRQASYEQYF
j_call: TRBJ1-1; v_call: TRBV7-9; clone_size: few; d_call: NA; cdr3_nt: TGTGCCAGCAGCTTACGTCGGAGCCCTGAAGCTTTCTTT; cdr3_aa: CASSLRRSPEAFF
j_call: TRBJ1-5; v_call: TRBV6-1; clone_size: NA; d_call: NA; cdr3_nt: TGTGCCAGCAGTGAACAAGAGTTTGCCCAGCATTTT; cdr3_aa: CASSEQEFAQHF
j_call: TRBJ2-2; v_call: TRBV4-1; clone_size: once; d_call: NA; cdr3_nt: TGCGCCAGCAGCCAGCCCTCTACAGGGAACACCGGGGAGCTGTTTTTT; cdr3_aa: CASSQPSTGNTGELFF
j_call: TRBJ1-2; v_call: TRBV7-9; clone_size: NA; d_call: NA; cdr3_nt: TGTGCCAGCAGCTTATCCGGAGAAGAAAATGGCTACACCTTC; cdr3_aa: CASSLSGEENGYTF
j_call: TRBJ1-2; v_call: TRBV2; clone_size: few; d_call: NA; cdr3_nt: TGTGCCAGCAGTGAAGGGTCGGGAATCCTCTATGGCTACACCTTC; cdr3_aa: CASSEGSGILYGYTF
j_call: TRBJ2-7; v_call: TRBV2; clone_size: NA; d_call: NA; cdr3_nt: TGTGCCAGCAGTGAAGCTCGGCGGGGGCGATTCGAGCAGTACTTC; cdr3_aa: CASSEARRGRFEQYF
j_call: TRBJ2-7; v_call: TRBV28; clone_size: once; d_call: NA; cdr3_nt: TGTGCCAGCACAATAGGGGTCTCCTACGAGCAGTACTTC; cdr3_aa: CASTIGVSYEQYF
j_call: TRBJ2-1; v_call: TRBV7-6; clone_size: NA; d_call: NA; cdr3_nt: TGTGCCAGCAGCTTGGACTACAATGGGCAGTTCTTC; cdr3_aa: CASSLDYNGQFF
j_call: TRBJ2-2; v_call: TRBV7-2; clone_size: NA; d_call: TRBD2; cdr3_nt: TGTGCCAGCAGCTTAGCGCTAGCGGACACCGGGGAGCTGTTTTTT; cdr3_aa: CASSLALADTGELFF
j_call: TRBJ1-1; v_call: TRBV18; clone_size: NA; d_call: NA; cdr3_nt: TGTGCCAGCTCACCTCTCGAGTTAAGGAACACTGAAGCTTTCTTT; cdr3_aa: CASSPLELRNTEAFF
j_call: TRBJ2-1; v_call: TRBV7-9; clone_size: NA; d_call: TRBD2; cdr3_nt: TGTTCCAGCTTTCCCGGGGGGTCCTACAATGAGCAGTTCTTC; cdr3_aa: CSSFPGGSYNEQFF
j_call: TRBJ2-1; v_call: TRBV5-1; clone_size: once; d_call: NA; cdr3_nt: TGCGCCAGCAGGGCGGGAACAAGGCAATACAATGAGCAGTTCTTC; cdr3_aa: CASRAGTRQYNEQFF
j_call: TRBJ1-5; v_call: TRBV30; clone_size: NA; d_call: NA; cdr3_nt: TGTGCCTGGGCCAGAAACAATCAGCCCCAGCATTTT; cdr3_aa: CAWARNNQPQHF
j_call: TRBJ2-4; v_call: TRBV7-3; clone_size: NA; d_call: NA; cdr3_nt: TGTGCCAGCAGCTTAAACGGACAGAGGGACATTCAGTACTTC; cdr3_aa: CASSLNGQRDIQYF
j_call: TRBJ1-2; v_call: TRBV27; clone_size: few; d_call: NA; cdr3_nt: TGTGCCAGCAGCCGTCGGGGGGGCGAAGGGTTGGATGGCTACACCTTC; cdr3_aa: CASSRRGGEGLDGYTF
j_call: TRBJ2-3; v_call: TRBV2; clone_size: NA; d_call: TRBD2; cdr3_nt: TGTGCCAGCAAGAATAGACTAGCTCCAGATACGCAGTATTTT; cdr3_aa: CASKNRLAPDTQYF
j_call: TRBJ2-7; v_call: TRBV19; clone_size: few; d_call: NA; cdr3_nt: TGTGCCAGTAGTATTGGGACATATTCTCAGAGGGTCTCCTACGAGCAGTACTTC; cdr3_aa: CASSIGTYSQRVSYEQYF
j_call: TRBJ1-2; v_call: TRBV5-4; clone_size: once; d_call: NA; cdr3_nt: TGTGCCAGCACCCCTTCCCTACGGGGACCAGGGACATTAAGGAGCTATGGCTACACCTTC; cdr3_aa: CASTPSLRGPGTLRSYGYTF
j_call: TRBJ1-5; v_call: TRBV7-2; clone_size: NA; d_call: NA; cdr3_nt: TGTGCCAGCAGCTTAGGCAGGGGATACGGCAATCAGCCCCAGCATTTT; cdr3_aa: CASSLGRGYGNQPQHF
j_call: TRBJ2-7; v_call: TRBV19; clone_size: NA; d_call: TRBD2; cdr3_nt: TGTGCCAGTAGTATACTAGCGGGGGAGTCCTACGAGCAGTACTTC; cdr3_aa: CASSILAGESYEQYF
j_call: TRBJ2-7; v_call: TRBV9; clone_size: NA; d_call: TRBD2; cdr3_nt: TGTGCCAGCAGCGTAGGAACTAGCGGGGTATACGAGCAGTACTTC; cdr3_aa: CASSVGTSGVYEQYF
j_call: TRBJ2-3; v_call: TRBV19; clone_size: NA; d_call: TRBD2; cdr3_nt: TGTGCCAGTAGTCACGGGGGGGACAGCGGACTAGCGGGAGTTATGACAGATACGCAGTATTTT; cdr3_aa: CASSHGGDSGLAGVMTDTQYF
j_call: TRBJ2-1; v_call: TRBV2; clone_size: NA; d_call: TRBD2; cdr3_nt: TGTGCCAGCAGGGCCGGGACTAGAGGCAATGAGCAGTTCTTC; cdr3_aa: CASRAGTRGNEQFF
j_call: TRBJ2-7; v_call: TRBV11-2; clone_size: NA; d_call: NA; cdr3_nt: TGTGCCAGCAGCACCCCCTGGGGCCGAACCTACGAGCAGTACTTC; cdr3_aa: CASSTPWGRTYEQYF
j_call: TRBJ1-6; v_call: TRBV2; clone_size: NA; d_call: TRBD1; cdr3_nt: TGTGCCAGCAGTGAAGCTTTCCCGGGACAGTCGTATTCACCCCTCCACTTT; cdr3_aa: CASSEAFPGQSYSPLHF
j_call: TRBJ1-1; v_call: TRBV9; clone_size: NA; d_call: NA; cdr3_nt: TGTGCCAGCAGCGTGCGGGGGGTGAACACTGAAGCTTTCTTT; cdr3_aa: CASSVRGVNTEAFF
j_call: TRBJ1-1; v_call: TRBV7-9; clone_size: NA; d_call: TRBD1; cdr3_nt: TGTTCCAGCAGCTCCTCCGGGACAGCACCCATGAACACTGAAGCTTTCTTT; cdr3_aa: CSSSSSGTAPMNTEAFF
j_call: TRBJ1-2; v_call: TRBV2; clone_size: NA; d_call: TRBD1; cdr3_nt: TGTGCCAGCAGGAGCCGGGACAGAACACTCTATGGCTACACCTTC; cdr3_aa: CASRSRDRTLYGYTF
j_call: TRBJ2-3; v_call: TRBV4-2; clone_size: NA; d_call: NA; cdr3_nt: TGTGCCAGTCAGGGGGGAGCGGGGGGCACAGATACGCAGTATTTT; cdr3_aa: CASQGGAGGTDTQYF
j_call: TRBJ2-3; v_call: TRBV4-1; clone_size: NA; d_call: NA; cdr3_nt: TGCGCCAGCAGCCTACCCGGGAGAGATACGCAGTATTTT; cdr3_aa: CASSLPGRDTQYF
j_call: TRBJ1-1; v_call: TRBV6-1; clone_size: NA; d_call: NA; cdr3_nt: TGTGCCAGCAGTGAATTAAAGAGTACTGAAGCTTTCTTT; cdr3_aa: CASSELKSTEAFF